This entry lists 23 T cell receptor beta chains sequenced from one sample in a study of Ad26.COV2.S vaccination and SARS-CoV-2 variants. Treatment indicated: roughly 20 received Ad26.COV2.S at low or high dose, single or two shots; five or six received placebo; per-sample allocation not given. The study sampled participants on day 63 after the first vaccine or placebo injection. Some clones are missing from TCRdb's copy, which holds only in-frame ones; the method was immunoSEQ multiplex PCR. Of approximately 500,000 clones listed, roughly nine tenths are singletons. Sequences were derived from peripheral blood, sampled in a trial of Ad26.COV2.S vaccine versus placebo. Every receptor here comes from a person between 18 and 65 years old who received the Ad26.COV2.S COVID-19 vaccine or a placebo.

This clone was found once. The chain combines TRBV28 with TRBJ2-3, with a tentative D call TRBD2 (5 bases). Per germline, CDR1 MDHEN and CDR2 SYDVKM. The CDR3 is 15 residues long. With 6 bases removed from V and 6 bases from J, the gap between germline ends came to 19 bases. The CDR3 spells CASRTMGPGMDTQYF. For the CDR3, the DNA is TGTGCCAGCAGGACTATGGGCCCTGGGATGGATACGCAGTATTTT.

The chain recombines TRBV6-5 with TRBJ1-1; no clear D. CDR1 is MNHEY, CDR2 SVGAGI, per germline. V lost 6 bases to trimming and J lost 5 bases, with 16 bases between them. This CDR3 has 14 amino acids. CDR3 region: CASSLGPGWTEAFF. For the CDR3, the DNA is TGTGCCAGCAGCCTAGGCCCGGGTTGGACTGAAGCTTTCTTT.

The CDR3 reads CSVELWDSREKLFF. The CDR3 DNA is TGCAGCGTTGAATTATGGGACAGCAGAGAAAAACTGTTTTTT. The chain employs TRBV29-1 and TRBJ1-4; 7 bases map to TRBD1. V lost 2 bases to trimming and J lost 8 bases; unmatched junction nucleotides: 8. This CDR3 is built from 14 residues. Germline V gives CDR1 SQVTM, CDR2 ANQGSEA.

For this clone: In the same sample, other DNA sequences code for this CDR3. The chain is built from TRBV5-1 and TRBJ2-7; 7 bases are a match to TRBD2. V lost 0 bases and J lost 0; bases outside the gene matches: 0. Germline V CDR1 and CDR2: SGHRS, YFSETQ. The CDR3 loop spans 14 amino acids. CDR3 sequence reads: CASSLGEGSYEQYF. The DNA for the CDR3 is TGCGCCAGCAGCTTGGGGGAGGGCTCCTACGAGCAGTACTTC.

This chain connects TRBV29-1 to TRBJ2-2, with 7 bases aligning to TRBD1. V lost 7 bases and J lost 1; bases outside the gene matches: 6. The germline CDR1 and CDR2 sequences are SQVTM and ANQGSEA. The CDR3 totals 14 residues. DNA of the CDR3: TGCAGCGGGGGACAGACAATGAACACCGGGGAGCTGTTTTTT. Its translation: CSGGQTMNTGELFF.

V usage is TRBV6-6 and J usage is TRBJ1-3; TRBD1 is a possible D gene (5 bases). Germline CDR1 and CDR2: MNHNY and SVGAGI (reference sequence). V shed 5 bases and J shed 0 bases, with 23 bases lying between them. This CDR3 region has 19 residues. CDR3: CASSPGVDITTDSGNTIYF. For the CDR3, the DNA is TGTGCCAGCAGTCCGGGGGTAGATATCACCACCGACTCTGGAAACACCATATATTTT.

This clone was counted between two and nine times. The chain recombines TRBV9 with TRBJ2-1, with D unclear. This CDR3 comprises 15 residues. Deletions cut 1 base from V and 9 bases from J, with 17 bases between. CDR1 is SGDLS, CDR2 YYNGEE, per germline. The CDR3 coding sequence is TGTGCCAGCAGCGTACTTGACCTAGAAAGGAGTGAGCAGTTCTTC. Translating gives CASSVLDLERSEQFF.

The chain carries TRBV7-9 and TRBJ1-2, with 8 bases fitting TRBD1. Unmatched junction bases numbered 12, after V lost 6 bases and J lost 6 bases. In germline, CDR1 is SEHNR, CDR2 FQNEAQ (reference sequence). The CDR3 length is 15 residues. The CDR3 sequence is CASRNHGQGSNGYTF. The CDR3 DNA follows: TGTGCCAGCAGGAACCATGGACAGGGTAGCAATGGCTACACCTTC. The whole variable domain, filled in from reference TRBV7-9 and TRBJ1-2, reads DTGVSQNPRHKITKRGQNVTFRCDPISEHNRLYWYRQTLGQGPEFLTYFQNEAQLEKSRLLSDRFSAERPKGSFSTLEIQRTEQGDSAMYLCASRNHGQGSNGYTFGSGTRLTVV.

The chain recombines TRBV28 with TRBJ1-5; the D is unclear. Germline V CDR1 and CDR2: MDHEN, SYDVKM. The V gene lost 1 base and the J gene lost 5 bases, with 15 bases spanning the gap. The CDR3 consists of 16 residues. The CDR3 bases are TGTGCCAGCAGTTTATTGGACGGGGTGGGCGATCAGCCCCAGCATTTT. Translating gives CASSLLDGVGDQPQHF.

V usage is TRBV11-2 and J usage is TRBJ1-2, with D unresolved. V was clipped by 2 bases and J by 9 bases, with 7 bases between them. This CDR3 is built from 11 residues. The germline V gene has CDR1 SGHAT and CDR2 FQNNGV. The CDR3 loop is CASSLTGSYTF. In DNA, the CDR3 is TGTGCCAGCAGCTTAACTGGAAGCTACACCTTC.

CDR3 coding DNA: TGTGCCAGCAGTGAATCCTGGGGGGCGACAGATACGCAGTATTTT. Translation gives CASSESWGATDTQYF. The V and J genes are TRBV6-1 and TRBJ2-3; the D gene could be TRBD1 or TRBD2 (6 bases each). The CDR3 is made up of 15 amino acids. Per germline, CDR1 MNHNS and CDR2 SASEGT. V was cut by 2 bases and J by 3 bases, with 12 bases left in between.

The rearrangement joins TRBV6-5 to TRBJ2-4, with TRBD1 matching over 9 bases. V lost 11 bases, J lost 6 bases, and 8 bases stayed unmatched. The germline V gene encodes CDR1 MNHEY and CDR2 SVGAGI. There are 13 residues in the CDR3. The CDR3 protein is CALWDRAANIQYF. CDR3 DNA: TGTGCCCTTTGGGACAGGGCGGCAAACATTCAGTACTTC.

For this clone: Other DNA sequences in the same sample also yield this CDR3. The chain joins TRBV7-2 to TRBJ1-5; a possible D gene is TRBD1 (6 bases). With 6 bases removed from V and 5 bases from J, the gap between germline ends came to 11 bases. Germline values: CDR1 SGHTA, CDR2 FQGNSA. The CDR3 has 13 amino acids. The CDR3 protein is CASSIRGDQPQHF. CDR3 nucleotide sequence: TGTGCCAGCAGTATAAGGGGGGATCAGCCCCAGCATTTT.

This clone was counted a few times. The CDR3 nucleotides read TGTGCCAGCAGGCCGGACGTTTGGAACACTGAAGCTTTCTTT. Translated: CASRPDVWNTEAFF. V gene TRBV6-5 combines with J gene TRBJ1-1; no clear D. The CDR3 sequence is 14 residues long. Deletions cut 6 bases from V and 1 base from J, with 12 bases between. Germline V gene sequence: CDR1 MNHEY, CDR2 SVGAGI.

The gene calls are TRBV9 and TRBJ2-3; D unresolved. Between the trimmed V and J ends, which lost 0 bases and 2 bases, there was a span of 13 bases. Germline V gene data show CDR1 as SGDLS and CDR2 as YYNGEE. CDR3 length: 16 residues. The DNA of the CDR3 is TGTGCCAGCAGCGTAGACGGTAACCTCCTCACAGATACGCAGTATTTT. Protein sequence: CASSVDGNLLTDTQYF.

The sample holds a few counts of this clone. The gene calls are TRBV6-1 and TRBJ1-2, with D possibly matching TRBD1 (5 bases). There are 16 residues in the CDR3. The germline CDR1 and CDR2 sequences are MNHNS and SASEGT. V was pared by 4 bases and J by 4 bases, with 19 bases between. This CDR3 reads CASSAFSGAVAYGYTF. CDR3 DNA: TGTGCCAGCAGTGCCTTTTCTGGGGCTGTTGCCTATGGCTACACCTTC.

CDR3 in DNA: TGTGCCAGCAGCCAAGTCGGGACTTATTTCACCGGGGAGCTGTTTTTT. It codes for CASSQVGTYFTGELFF. The V and J genes are TRBV3-1 (or the pseudogene TRBV3-2) and TRBJ2-2, with D possibly being TRBD2 (6 bases). V lost 1 base and J 4 bases, leaving 13 bases between the germline ends. Germline V gives CDR1 LGHDT, CDR2 YNNKEL (reference sequence). The CDR3 runs 16 residues.

The chain joins TRBV19 to TRBJ2-1, with 10 bases matching TRBD1. Losses at the gene ends were 4 bases for V and 9 bases for J; bases not matched to a gene: 9. Germline assignment: CDR1 LNHDA and CDR2 SQIVND (reference sequence). The CDR3 runs 15 residues. CDR3 nucleotides: TGTGCCAGTAGTACTACCTCCGGGACAGGGGTTGAGCAGTTCTTC. It translates to CASSTTSGTGVEQFF. Full variable domain (missing parts from reference TRBV19 and TRBJ2-1): DGGITQSPKYLFRKEGQNVTLSCEQNLNHDAMYWYRQDPGQGLRLIYYSQIVNDFQKGDIAEGYSVSREKKESFPLTVTSAQKNPTAFYLCASSTTSGTGVEQFFGPGTRLTVL.

The chain carries TRBV30 and TRBJ2-7, with D uncertain. The germline V gene has CDR1 GTSNPN and CDR2 SVGIG (reference sequence). The CDR3 covers 13 residues. V lost 3 bases to trimming and J lost 2 bases, with 11 bases between them. CDR3 amino acids: CAWRATGTYEQYF. CDR3 in DNA: TGTGCCTGGAGGGCCACTGGAACCTACGAGCAGTACTTC.

This clone has a handful of counts. This chain connects TRBV5-8 to TRBJ2-2, with D possibly being TRBD2 (6 bases). CDR3 length: 18 residues. In germline, CDR1 is SGHTS, CDR2 YDEGEE. Trimming removed 0 bases at V and 4 bases at J, with 19 bases between. The CDR3 sequence is CASSLGLGGNPLTGELFF. CDR3 in DNA: TGTGCCAGCAGCTTGGGTCTGGGGGGTAATCCACTCACCGGGGAGCTGTTTTTT. Supplemented by reference TRBV5-8 and TRBJ2-2, the full variable domain reads EAGVTQSPTHLIKTRGQQATLRCSPISGHTSVYWYQQALGLGLQFLLWYDEGEERNRGNFPPRFSGRQFPNYSSELNVNALELEDSALYLCASSLGLGGNPLTGELFFGEGSRLTVL.

This sequence joins TRBV4-1 and TRBJ2-4; D is uncertain. The ends were cut back, 2 bases at V and 0 bases at J, with 17 bases in the middle. CDR1 and CDR2 from the germline V gene are MGHRA and YSYEKL. There are 18 residues in the CDR3. The CDR3 is CASSQPPTQPLAKNIQYF. The CDR3 bases are TGCGCCAGCAGCCAACCTCCGACACAACCTCTAGCCAAAAACATTCAGTACTTC.

V usage is TRBV30 and J usage is TRBJ1-5, with no clear D. With 4 bases removed from V and 6 bases from J, the gap between germline ends came to 10 bases. Germline V gene sequence: CDR1 GTSNPN, CDR2 SVGIG (reference sequence). The CDR3 loop spans 12 amino acids. The CDR3 DNA sequence: TGTGCCTGGACGGCCTATGGTCAGCCCCAGCATTTT. Protein product: CAWTAYGQPQHF.

This chain links TRBV28 with TRBJ1-5, with 9 positions matching TRBD1. The germline V gene encodes CDR1 MDHEN and CDR2 SYDVKM. V shed 7 bases, J shed 1 base, and the junction held 5 bases outside the gene matches. This CDR3 region has 15 residues. The CDR3 coding sequence is TGTGCCAGCAACCAAGGGACAGGGAGCAATCAGCCCCAGCATTTT. It specifies CASNQGTGSNQPQHF.